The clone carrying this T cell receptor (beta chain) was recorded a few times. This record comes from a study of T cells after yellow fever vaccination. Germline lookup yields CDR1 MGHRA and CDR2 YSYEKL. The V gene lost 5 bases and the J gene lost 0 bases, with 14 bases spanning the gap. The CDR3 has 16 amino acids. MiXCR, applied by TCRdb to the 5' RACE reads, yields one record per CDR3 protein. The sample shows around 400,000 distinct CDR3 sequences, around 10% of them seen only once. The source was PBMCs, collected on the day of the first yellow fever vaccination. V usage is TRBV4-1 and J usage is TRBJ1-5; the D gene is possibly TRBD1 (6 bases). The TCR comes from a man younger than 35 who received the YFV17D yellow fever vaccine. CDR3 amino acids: CASSGTTGISNQPQHF. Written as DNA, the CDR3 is TGCGCCAGCAGCGGGACAACAGGGATTAGCAATCAGCCCCAGCATTTT.